The clone carrying this T cell receptor (beta chain) has just a few counts. The CDR3 is 13 amino acids. Looked up from germline, CDR1 is LGHDT and CDR2 is YNNKEL (reference sequence). Trimming shortened V by 8 bases and J by 1 base, and 12 bases separated the two germline ends. The data derive from a study of blood T cells in healthy people across ages. Through a sample-barcoded 5' primer and a J-beta primer mix, a second PCR was run for roughly 7 to 12 cycles. A template-switch adaptor that had 12 random nucleotides put a tag on each cDNA molecule. TCRdb passed the 5' RACE reads through MiXCR, listing each CDR3 protein once. The sample shows 1.2 million to 1.5 million distinct CDR3 sequences, around 59% of them seen only once. The total RNA that was extracted per sample amounted to at least 5 micrograms.

The receptor was isolated from a man between 18 and 29 years old in good health. J is TRBJ2-7 and V is TRBV3-1; TRBD1 or TRBD2 may be the D gene (5 bases each). The specimen was blood. Here the CDR3 reads CASGGHLSYEQYF. The CDR3 DNA reads TGTGCCAGCGGAGGACATTTATCCTACGAGCAGTACTTC.